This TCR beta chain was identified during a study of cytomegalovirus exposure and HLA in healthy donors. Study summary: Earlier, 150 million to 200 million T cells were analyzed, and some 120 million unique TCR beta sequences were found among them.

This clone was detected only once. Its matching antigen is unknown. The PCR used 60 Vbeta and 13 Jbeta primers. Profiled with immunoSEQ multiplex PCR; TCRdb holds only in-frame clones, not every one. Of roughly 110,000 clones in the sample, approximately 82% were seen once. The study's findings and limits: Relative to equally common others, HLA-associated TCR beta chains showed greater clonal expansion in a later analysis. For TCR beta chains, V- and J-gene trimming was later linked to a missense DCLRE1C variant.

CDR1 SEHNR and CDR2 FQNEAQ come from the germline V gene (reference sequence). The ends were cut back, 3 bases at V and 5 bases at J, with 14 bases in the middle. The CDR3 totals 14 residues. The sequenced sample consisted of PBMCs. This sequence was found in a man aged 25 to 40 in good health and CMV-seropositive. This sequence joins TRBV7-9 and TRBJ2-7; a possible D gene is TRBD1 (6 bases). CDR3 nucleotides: TGTGCCAGCAGCTTCTGGGCAGGGGAGCACGAGCAGTACTTC. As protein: CASSFWAGEHEQYF. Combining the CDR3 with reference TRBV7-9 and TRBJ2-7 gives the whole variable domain DTGVSQNPRHKITKRGQNVTFRCDPISEHNRLYWYRQTLGQGPEFLTYFQNEAQLEKSRLLSDRFSAERPKGSFSTLEIQRTEQGDSAMYLCASSFWAGEHEQYFGPGTRLTVT.